The 21 T cell receptor beta chains below come from one sample, sequenced in a study of T-cell memory formation after mild COVID-19. TCRdb passed the 5' RACE reads through MiXCR, listing each CDR3 protein once. Of about 400,000 distinct CDR3 sequences in the sample, under 20% are singletons; the top ten hold roughly 21%. The specimen was PBMCs or a T cell subset sorted from them (not recorded which). The origin of the receptors is a young man who had mild COVID-19 (a few samples of this study predate the infection). Cell type and time point are not known.

This clonotype showed up just a few times. This rearrangement joins TRBV3-1 to TRBJ2-3; maybe TRBD1 (5 bases). In germline, CDR1 is LGHDT, CDR2 YNNKEL (reference sequence). Trimming pared 1 base from V and 6 bases from J, leaving 11 bases between. The CDR3 is 14 residues long. This CDR3 reads CASSQGAAGDTQYF. The CDR3 DNA reads as TGTGCCAGCAGCCAAGGAGCAGCAGGGGATACGCAGTATTTT.

In this sample, this clonotype turned up a few times. This rearrangement joins TRBV7-2 to TRBJ2-5; possibly TRBD1 for D (6 bases). Trimming cost V 6 bases and J 6 bases, with 14 bases left between them. Germline V gene lookup returns CDR1 SGHTA and CDR2 FQGNSA. The CDR3 runs to 13 residues. The CDR3 loop reads CASSGGRTQTQYF. In DNA, the CDR3 is TGTGCCAGCAGTGGGGGCAGGACTCAGACCCAGTACTTC. Full variable domain (outside the CDR3, taken from reference TRBV7-2 and TRBJ2-5): GAGVSQSPSNKVTEKGKDVELRCDPISGHTALYWYRQSLGQGLEFLIYFQGNSAPDKSGLPSDRFSAERTGGSVSTLTIQRTQQEDSAVYLCASSGGRTQTQYFGPGTRLLVL.

The rearrangement uses TRBV6-5 and TRBJ1-1, with D hard to call. The CDR3 is made up of 14 amino acids. Germline V gene lookup returns CDR1 MNHEY and CDR2 SVGAGI. The germline V and J ends were trimmed by 5 bases and 1 base, with 11 bases remaining between them. CDR3 sequence: CASSKRVGNTEAFF. The CDR3 region has the DNA TGTGCCAGCAGTAAGCGGGTCGGGAACACTGAAGCTTTCTTT.

This clonotype was seen a few times. The chain links TRBV20-1 to TRBJ2-5; possibly TRBD1 or TRBD2 for D (5 bases each). The germline CDR1 and CDR2 sequences are DFQATT and SNEGSKA (reference sequence). V lost 7 bases, J lost 9 bases, and 15 bases lay in between. This CDR3 has 11 residues. CDR3 region: CSVGDQEAQYF. CDR3 nucleotide sequence: TGCAGTGTTGGGGACCAGGAGGCCCAGTACTTC.

The table lists this clonotype with a few counts. J is TRBJ2-7 and V is TRBV5-1; 8 nucleotides line up with TRBD1. This CDR3 has 16 amino acids. In germline, CDR1 is SGHRS, CDR2 YFSETQ. Losses at the gene ends were 4 bases for V and 2 bases for J; bases not matched to a gene: 11. CDR3 DNA sequence: TGCGCCAGCAGCCCCGGGGCCCAGGGGGCCACCTACGAGCAGTACTTC. Its protein is CASSPGAQGATYEQYF.

This chain connects TRBV5-4 to TRBJ1-2, with TRBD1 matching over 7 bases. The V segment lost 4 bases and the J segment 4 bases; nucleotides outside the gene matches: 7. Germline CDR1 reads SGHNT; CDR2 reads YYREEE (reference sequence). This CDR3 is 14 amino acids long. The DNA of the CDR3 is TGTGCCAGCAGCCAGCAGGGGGTGGTCTATGGCTACACCTTC. Encoded protein: CASSQQGVVYGYTF.

The V and J genes are TRBV20-1 and TRBJ2-5; TRBD2 aligns across 8 bases. The CDR3 spans 15 residues. The V and J ends lost 5 bases and 4 bases, in that order; junction bases with no gene match: 12. Germline CDR1 reads DFQATT; CDR2 reads SNEGSKA (reference sequence). The DNA of the CDR3 is TGCAGTGCTGTGGAGGCGAACAGCGGGGGAGAGACCCAGTACTTC. This sequence encodes CSAVEANSGGETQYF.

J is TRBJ1-3 and V is TRBV6-6, with D maybe TRBD1 (6 bases). V was pared by 0 bases and J by 4 bases, with 16 bases between. The CDR3 length is 17 residues. Per the germline V gene, CDR1 is MNHNY and CDR2 is SVGAGI (reference sequence). CDR3 sequence reads: CASSYSRTEEYGNTIYF. The CDR3 DNA sequence: TGTGCCAGCAGTTACTCCCGGACAGAAGAGTACGGAAACACCATATATTTT.

This chain connects TRBV7-2 to TRBJ2-3; D possibly corresponds to TRBD1 (7 bases). The germline gives CDR1 SGHTA, CDR2 FQGNSA. V dropped 11 bases and J dropped 5 bases, with 20 bases sitting between them. The CDR3 has 14 amino acids. The CDR3 reads CAVQRGRGLDTQYF. DNA of the CDR3: TGTGCCGTACAAAGGGGGCGGGGTCTAGATACGCAGTATTTT.

The chain employs TRBV29-1 and TRBJ2-6, with D uncertain. Germline V gene lookup returns CDR1 SQVTM and CDR2 ANQGSEA. The CDR3 sequence is 14 residues long. The germline V and J ends were trimmed by 4 bases and 0 bases, with 7 bases remaining between them. The CDR3 region has the DNA TGCAGCGTTGCTGAGTTCTCTGGGGCCAACGTCCTGACTTTC. This codes for CSVAEFSGANVLTF.

The V gene is TRBV6-5, the J gene TRBJ1-6; D is unclear. Germline V gives CDR1 MNHEY, CDR2 SVGAGI. The CDR3 has 15 amino acids. V was cut by 0 bases and J by 5 bases, with 8 bases left in between. The CDR3, as DNA: TGTGCCAGCAGTTACTCCGACGGAGATAATTCACCCCTCCACTTT. Protein sequence: CASSYSDGDNSPLHF.

There are a few counts of this clonotype. This chain joins TRBV5-1 and TRBJ1-1; 10 bases fit TRBD1. The J segment lost 4 bases and the V segment lost 4 bases, leaving 7 bases of the junction unmatched. Germline CDR1 is SGHRS and CDR2 is YFSETQ. There are 15 residues in the CDR3. CDR3 loop: CASSQGRTGGTEAFF. The DNA of the CDR3 is TGCGCCAGCAGCCAAGGACGGACAGGGGGCACTGAAGCTTTCTTT. Full variable domain (rest looked up from reference TRBV5-1 and TRBJ1-1): KAGVTQTPRYLIKTRGQQVTLSCSPISGHRSVSWYQQTPGQGLQFLFEYFSETQRNKGNFPGRFSGRQFSNSRSEMNVSTLELGDSALYLCASSQGRTGGTEAFFGQGTRLTVV.

This clonotype has more than one count but fewer than ten. The rearrangement links TRBV7-9 to TRBJ1-2; tentative D call: TRBD1 (6 bases). The CDR3 runs 15 residues. Germline CDR1 is SEHNR and CDR2 is FQNEAQ (reference sequence). Trimming cost V 5 bases and J 3 bases, with 16 bases left between them. CDR3 protein: CASSQRGGLDYGYTF. The CDR3 DNA reads as TGTGCCAGCAGCCAACGAGGGGGGCTCGACTATGGCTACACCTTC.

This clonotype was seen a few times. The J gene is TRBJ2-7, the V gene TRBV20-1; 7 bases agree with TRBD1. This CDR3 is 13 amino acids long. Germline V gene data show CDR1 as DFQATT and CDR2 as SNEGSKA (reference sequence). V lost 3 bases to trimming and J lost 7 bases; unmatched junction nucleotides: 9. CDR3 coding DNA: TGCAGTGCTAGGGAACCGGGACAGCGGGAGCAGTACTTC. Protein product: CSAREPGQREQYF.

A few counts support this clonotype. The chain carries TRBV7-9 and TRBJ1-2; D gene uncertain. The CDR3 length is 12 residues. Germline CDR1 reads SEHNR; CDR2 reads FQNEAQ (reference sequence). Trimming pared 3 bases from V and 1 base from J, leaving 3 bases between. The CDR3 reads CASSFNNYGYTF. In DNA, the CDR3 is TGTGCCAGCAGCTTTAATAACTATGGCTACACCTTC. Full variable domain (outside the CDR3, taken from reference TRBV7-9 and TRBJ1-2): DTGVSQNPRHKITKRGQNVTFRCDPISEHNRLYWYRQTLGQGPEFLTYFQNEAQLEKSRLLSDRFSAERPKGSFSTLEIQRTEQGDSAMYLCASSFNNYGYTFGSGTRLTVV.

The chain carries TRBV12-3 or TRBV12-4 and TRBJ2-3, with D unclear. The germline V and J ends were trimmed by 6 bases and 4 bases, with 14 bases remaining between them. The CDR3 runs to 14 residues. In nucleotides, the CDR3 is TGTGCCAGCAGCATTAGCACGCCACCAGATACGCAGTATTTT. Translating it yields CASSISTPPDTQYF.

This clonotype was seen only a few times. The rearrangement links TRBV9 to TRBJ2-5; tentatively, D is TRBD2 (5 bases). Trimming pared 2 bases from V and 5 bases from J, leaving 13 bases between. CDR1 and CDR2 (germline): SGDLS, YYNGEE. The CDR3 has 14 amino acids. DNA of the CDR3: TGTGCCAGCAGCGTGGCTGGAGGATTTGAGACCCAGTACTTC. Translation: CASSVAGGFETQYF. Combining the CDR3 with reference TRBV9 and TRBJ2-5 gives the whole variable domain DSGVTQTPKHLITATGQRVTLRCSPRSGDLSVYWYQQSLDQGLQFLIQYYNGEERAKGNILERFSAQQFPDLHSELNLSSLELGDSALYFCASSVAGGFETQYFGPGTRLLVL.

The chain combines TRBV7-9 with TRBJ2-6; maybe TRBD1 (6 bases). Germline CDR1 is SEHNR and CDR2 is FQNEAQ (reference sequence). V lost 8 bases and J lost 1, with 15 bases in between. The CDR3 contains 16 residues. The CDR3 spells CASAAGEKSGANVLTF. CDR3 DNA sequence: TGTGCCAGCGCAGCAGGGGAAAAATCTGGGGCCAACGTCCTGACTTTC.

There are a few counts of this clonotype. V usage is TRBV6-1 and J usage is TRBJ2-7, with D hard to call. Germline values: CDR1 MNHNS, CDR2 SASEGT. Trimming stripped 2 bases from V and 0 bases from J, with 8 bases between. CDR3 length: 14 amino acids. This chain's CDR3 is CASSERAVSYEQYV. The CDR3, as DNA: TGTGCCAGCAGTGAAAGGGCGGTCTCCTACGAGCAGTACGTC.

This clonotype was recorded a few times. V usage is TRBV6-5 and J usage is TRBJ1-6, with a tentative D call TRBD1 (5 bases). Trimming took 5 bases from V and 5 from J, leaving 13 bases between them. Germline V gives CDR1 MNHEY, CDR2 SVGAGI. CDR3 length: 15 amino acids. The CDR3 nucleotides read TGTGCCAGCAGTGTCGGGACCCTAGATAATTCACCCCTCCACTTT. Translating it yields CASSVGTLDNSPLHF.

V is TRBV23-1 and J is TRBJ2-1; D tentatively fits TRBD1 or TRBD2 (6 bases each). TRBV23-1 is an open reading frame, and its role is uncertain. CDR3 length equals 16 residues. The V and J ends lost 7 bases and 3 bases respectively, with 19 bases between them. The CDR3 DNA reads as TGCGCCAGCACTCCTAGGGAGGACAGACTCTACAATGAGCAGTTCTTC. This encodes CASTPREDRLYNEQFF.